This T cell receptor (beta chain) appears in the sequencing data of a study of blood T cell repertoires in COVID-19. Background on the study: Sites in the United States, Italy and Spain provided acute and convalescent COVID-19 samples.

Under the authors' procedure: Amplification from reference gene primers served as the basis for estimated nucleated cell counts. Generated by immunoSEQ multiplex PCR, the TCRdb table keeps only in-frame clones and is missing some. V, J and clone size were drawn from that table, and D and trimming were deduced from the DNA. The sample lists some 270,000 clones, 89% occurring once. All recovered Cohort 3 donors got two negative PCRs, got clearance, or saw symptom resolution. V was pared by 0 bases and J by 1 base, with 12 bases between. Germline V CDR1 and CDR2: MNHEY, SVGAGI. CDR3 length: 16 residues. The clonotype was recovered from a woman in her 40s who had recovered from COVID-19. Sequencing was performed on PBMCs or T cells enriched from blood (not recorded which). This sequence joins TRBV6-5 and TRBJ1-1; maybe TRBD1 (5 bases). The CDR3 protein is CASSYSIPGENTEAFF. Here the CDR3 DNA reads TGTGCCAGCAGTTACTCGATTCCGGGGGAGAACACTGAAGCTTTCTTT.